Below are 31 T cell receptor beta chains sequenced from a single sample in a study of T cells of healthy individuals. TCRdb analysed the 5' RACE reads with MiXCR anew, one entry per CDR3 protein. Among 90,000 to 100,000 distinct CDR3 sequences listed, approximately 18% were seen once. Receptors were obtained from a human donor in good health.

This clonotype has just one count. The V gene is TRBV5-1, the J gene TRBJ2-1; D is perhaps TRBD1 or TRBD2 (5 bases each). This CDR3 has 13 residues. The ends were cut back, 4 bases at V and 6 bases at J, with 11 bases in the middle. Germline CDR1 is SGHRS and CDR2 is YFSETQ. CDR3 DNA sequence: TGCGCCAGCAGCACCGGGACCTTCAATGAGCAGTTCTTC. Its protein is CASSTGTFNEQFF.

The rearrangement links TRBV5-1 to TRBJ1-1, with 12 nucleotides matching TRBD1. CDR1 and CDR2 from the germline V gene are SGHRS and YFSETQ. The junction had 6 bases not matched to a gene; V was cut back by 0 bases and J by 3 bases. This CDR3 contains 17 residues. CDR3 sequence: CASSLAGTGGWHTEAFF. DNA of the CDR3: TGCGCCAGCAGCTTGGCCGGGACAGGGGGCTGGCACACTGAAGCTTTCTTT.

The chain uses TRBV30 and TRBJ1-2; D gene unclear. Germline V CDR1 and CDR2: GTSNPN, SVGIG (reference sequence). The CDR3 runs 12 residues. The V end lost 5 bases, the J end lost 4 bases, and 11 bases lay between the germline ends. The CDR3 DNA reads TGTGCCTGGGGAGCCGGATTCTATGGCTACACCTTC. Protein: CAWGAGFYGYTF. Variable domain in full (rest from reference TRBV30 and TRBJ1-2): SQTIHQWPATLVQPVGSPLSLECTVEGTSNPNLYWYRQAAGRGLQLLFYSVGIGQISSEVPQNLSASRPQDRQFILSSKKLLLSDSGFYLCAWGAGFYGYTFGSGTRLTVV.

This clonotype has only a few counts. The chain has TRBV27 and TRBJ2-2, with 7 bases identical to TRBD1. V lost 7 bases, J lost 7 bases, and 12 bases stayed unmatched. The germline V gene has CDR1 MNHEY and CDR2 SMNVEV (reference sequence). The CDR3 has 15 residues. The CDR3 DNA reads TGTGCCAGCACCCGGGACAGTTCGGAGAACGGGGAGCTGTTTTTT. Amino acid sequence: CASTRDSSENGELFF.

The DNA for the CDR3 is TGTGCCAGCAGCTTAAACAGGAAAGAGACCCAGTACTTC. It codes for CASSLNRKETQYF. The chain couples TRBV7-3 to TRBJ2-5; TRBD1 is a possible D gene (5 bases). The V end lost 1 base, the J end lost 3 bases, and 6 bases lay between the germline ends. Germline V lookup: CDR1 SGHTA, CDR2 FQGTGA. The CDR3 has 13 amino acids.

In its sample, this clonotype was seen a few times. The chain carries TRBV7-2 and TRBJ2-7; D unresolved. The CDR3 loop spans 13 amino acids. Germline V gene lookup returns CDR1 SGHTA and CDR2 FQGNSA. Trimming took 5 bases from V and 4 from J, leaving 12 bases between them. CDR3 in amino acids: CASSRGGGYEQYF. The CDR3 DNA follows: TGTGCCAGCAGCCGAGGTGGCGGATACGAGCAGTACTTC.

CDR3 sequence reads: CASSQDLQGTNEQFF. The CDR3 region has the DNA TGCGCCAGCAGCCAAGACCTACAGGGGACCAATGAGCAGTTCTTC. V is TRBV4-3 and J is TRBJ2-1; TRBD1 agrees at 7 bases. The CDR3 extends over 15 amino acids. V lost 0 bases to trimming and J lost 6 bases; unmatched junction nucleotides: 5. Germline V CDR1 and CDR2: LGHNA, YSLEER.

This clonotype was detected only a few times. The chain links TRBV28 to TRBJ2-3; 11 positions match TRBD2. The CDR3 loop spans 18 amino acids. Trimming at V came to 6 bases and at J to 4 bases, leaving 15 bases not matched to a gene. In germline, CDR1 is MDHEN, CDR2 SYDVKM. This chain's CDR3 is CASSPWPTSGREADTQYF. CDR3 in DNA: TGTGCCAGCAGCCCCTGGCCTACTAGCGGGAGAGAGGCAGATACGCAGTATTTT. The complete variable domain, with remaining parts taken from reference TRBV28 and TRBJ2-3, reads DVKVTQSSRYLVKRTGEKVFLECVQDMDHENMFWYRQDPGLGLRLIYFSYDVKMKEKGDIPEGYSVSREKKERFSLILESASTNQTSMYLCASSPWPTSGREADTQYFGPGTRLTVL.

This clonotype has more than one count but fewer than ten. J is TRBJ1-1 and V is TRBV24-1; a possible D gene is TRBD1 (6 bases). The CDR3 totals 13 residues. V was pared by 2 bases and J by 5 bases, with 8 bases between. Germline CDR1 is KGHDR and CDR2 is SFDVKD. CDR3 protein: CATSDYRETEAFF. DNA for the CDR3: TGTGCCACCAGTGATTACAGGGAGACTGAAGCTTTCTTT.

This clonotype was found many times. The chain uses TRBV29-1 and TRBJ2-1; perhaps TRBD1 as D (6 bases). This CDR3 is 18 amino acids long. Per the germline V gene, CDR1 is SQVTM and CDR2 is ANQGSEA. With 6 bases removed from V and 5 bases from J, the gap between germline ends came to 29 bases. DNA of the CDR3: TGCAGCGTAGGGAACGACAGGTTTTACGGCGACGGGCACAATGAGCAGTTCTTC. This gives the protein CSVGNDRFYGDGHNEQFF.

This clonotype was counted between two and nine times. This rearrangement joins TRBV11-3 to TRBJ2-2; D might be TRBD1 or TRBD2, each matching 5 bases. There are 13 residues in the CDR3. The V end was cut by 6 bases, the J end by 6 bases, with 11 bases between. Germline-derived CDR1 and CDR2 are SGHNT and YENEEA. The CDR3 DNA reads TGTGCCAGCAGTCAGGGCGGGTCCGGGGAGCTGTTTTTT. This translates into CASSQGGSGELFF.

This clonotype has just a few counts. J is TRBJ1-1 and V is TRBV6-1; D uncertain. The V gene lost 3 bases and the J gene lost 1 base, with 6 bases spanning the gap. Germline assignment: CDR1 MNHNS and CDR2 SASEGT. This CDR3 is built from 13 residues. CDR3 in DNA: TGTGCCAGCAGTGACATGGAGAACACTGAAGCTTTCTTT. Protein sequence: CASSDMENTEAFF.

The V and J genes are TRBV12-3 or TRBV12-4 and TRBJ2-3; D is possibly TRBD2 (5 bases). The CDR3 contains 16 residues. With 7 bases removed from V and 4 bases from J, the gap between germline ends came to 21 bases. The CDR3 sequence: CASTATLGSTSDTQYF. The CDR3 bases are TGTGCCAGCACTGCCACACTAGGATCTACCTCAGATACGCAGTATTTT.

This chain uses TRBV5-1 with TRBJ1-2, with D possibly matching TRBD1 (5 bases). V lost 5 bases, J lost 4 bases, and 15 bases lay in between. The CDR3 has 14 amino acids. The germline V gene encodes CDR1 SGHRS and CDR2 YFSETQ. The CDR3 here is CASRTGTESYGYTF. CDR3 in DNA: TGCGCCAGCAGGACCGGGACGGAGAGCTATGGCTACACCTTC. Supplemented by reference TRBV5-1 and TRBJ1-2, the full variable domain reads KAGVTQTPRYLIKTRGQQVTLSCSPISGHRSVSWYQQTPGQGLQFLFEYFSETQRNKGNFPGRFSGRQFSNSRSEMNVSTLELGDSALYLCASRTGTESYGYTFGSGTRLTVV.

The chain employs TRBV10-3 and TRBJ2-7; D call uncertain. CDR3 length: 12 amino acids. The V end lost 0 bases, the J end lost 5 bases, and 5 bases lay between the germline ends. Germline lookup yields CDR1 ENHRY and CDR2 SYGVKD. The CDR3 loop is CAISESNNEQYF. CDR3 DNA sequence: TGTGCCATCAGTGAGTCGAATAACGAGCAGTACTTC.

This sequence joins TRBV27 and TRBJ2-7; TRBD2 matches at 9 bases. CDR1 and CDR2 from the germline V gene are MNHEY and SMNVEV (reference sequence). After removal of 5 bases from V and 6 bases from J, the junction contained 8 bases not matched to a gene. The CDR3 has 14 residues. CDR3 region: CASSLQTSGFEQYF. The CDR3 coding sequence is TGTGCCAGCAGTCTCCAGACTAGCGGCTTCGAGCAGTACTTC.

CDR3 region: CASSQGPGQGGTGELFF. DNA of the CDR3: TGCGCCAGCAGCCAAGGCCCCGGACAGGGGGGCACCGGGGAGCTGTTTTTT. The V gene is TRBV4-1, the J gene TRBJ2-2; 10 bases are shared with TRBD1. The CDR3 has 17 residues. CDR1 is MGHRA, CDR2 YSYEKL, per germline. The ends lost 1 base at V and 4 bases at J; junction bases unmatched: 6.

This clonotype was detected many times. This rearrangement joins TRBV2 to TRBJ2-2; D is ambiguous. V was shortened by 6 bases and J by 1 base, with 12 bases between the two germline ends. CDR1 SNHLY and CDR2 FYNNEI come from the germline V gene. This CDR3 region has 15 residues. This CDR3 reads CASSLRTLNTGELFF. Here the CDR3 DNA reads TGTGCCAGCAGCCTTAGAACGCTGAACACCGGGGAGCTGTTTTTT. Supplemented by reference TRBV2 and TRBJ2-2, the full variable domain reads EPEVTQTPSHQVTQMGQEVILRCVPISNHLYFYWYRQILGQKVEFLVSFYNNEISEKSEIFDDQFSVERPDGSNFTLKIRSTKLEDSAMYFCASSLRTLNTGELFFGEGSRLTVL.

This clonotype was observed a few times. The CDR3 DNA sequence: TGCAGTGCTAGACTACAGGGCCCTAACTATGGCTACACCTTC. It is translated as CSARLQGPNYGYTF. The chain couples TRBV20-1 to TRBJ1-2; weak D call: TRBD1 (6 bases). V lost 2 bases to trimming and J lost 0 bases, with 10 bases between them. Looked up from germline, CDR1 is DFQATT and CDR2 is SNEGSKA (reference sequence). The CDR3 extends over 14 amino acids.

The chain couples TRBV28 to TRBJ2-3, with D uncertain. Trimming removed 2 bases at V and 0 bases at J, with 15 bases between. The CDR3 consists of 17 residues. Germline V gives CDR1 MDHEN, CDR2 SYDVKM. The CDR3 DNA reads TGTGCCAGCAGTTTAGCGACACTTTCCACTAGCACAGATACGCAGTATTTT. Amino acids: CASSLATLSTSTDTQYF.

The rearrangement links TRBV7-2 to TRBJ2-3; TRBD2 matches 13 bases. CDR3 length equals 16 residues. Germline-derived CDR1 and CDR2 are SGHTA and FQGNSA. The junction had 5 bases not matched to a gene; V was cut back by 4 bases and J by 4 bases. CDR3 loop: CASSSPGLAGPDTQYF. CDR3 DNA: TGTGCCAGCAGCTCCCCGGGACTAGCGGGGCCAGATACGCAGTATTTT.

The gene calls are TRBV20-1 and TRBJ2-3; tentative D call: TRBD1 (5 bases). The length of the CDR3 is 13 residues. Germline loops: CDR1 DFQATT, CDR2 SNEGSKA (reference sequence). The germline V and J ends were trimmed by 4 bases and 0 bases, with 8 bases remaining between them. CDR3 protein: CSANTGSTDTQYF. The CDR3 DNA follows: TGCAGTGCTAATACAGGTAGCACAGATACGCAGTATTTT.

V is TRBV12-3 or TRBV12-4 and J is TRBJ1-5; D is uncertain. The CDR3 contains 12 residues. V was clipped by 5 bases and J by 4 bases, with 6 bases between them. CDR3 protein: CASSPLNQPQHF. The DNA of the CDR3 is TGTGCCAGCAGTCCCCTGAATCAGCCCCAGCATTTT.

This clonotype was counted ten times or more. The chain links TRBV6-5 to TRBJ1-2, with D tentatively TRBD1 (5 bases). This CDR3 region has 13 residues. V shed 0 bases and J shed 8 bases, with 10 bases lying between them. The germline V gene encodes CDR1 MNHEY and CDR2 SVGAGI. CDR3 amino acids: CASSYSSGRGYTF. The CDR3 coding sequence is TGTGCCAGCAGTTACTCGTCAGGGAGAGGCTACACCTTC.

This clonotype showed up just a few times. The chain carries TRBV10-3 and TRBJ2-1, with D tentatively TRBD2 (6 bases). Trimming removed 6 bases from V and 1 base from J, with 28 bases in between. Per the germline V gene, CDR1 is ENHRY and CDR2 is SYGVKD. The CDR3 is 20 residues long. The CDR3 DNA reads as TGTGCCATCAGCCGAGGGGACCCAGCGGGTGTGGGGACTTCCTACAATGAGCAGTTCTTC. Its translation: CAISRGDPAGVGTSYNEQFF.

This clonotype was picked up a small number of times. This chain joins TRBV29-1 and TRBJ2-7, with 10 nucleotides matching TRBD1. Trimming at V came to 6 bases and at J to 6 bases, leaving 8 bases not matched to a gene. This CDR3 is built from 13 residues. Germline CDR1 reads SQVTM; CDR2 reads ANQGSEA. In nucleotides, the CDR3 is TGCAGCGTGGAGGAGACAGGGGGCTTCGAGCAGTACTTC. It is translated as CSVEETGGFEQYF.

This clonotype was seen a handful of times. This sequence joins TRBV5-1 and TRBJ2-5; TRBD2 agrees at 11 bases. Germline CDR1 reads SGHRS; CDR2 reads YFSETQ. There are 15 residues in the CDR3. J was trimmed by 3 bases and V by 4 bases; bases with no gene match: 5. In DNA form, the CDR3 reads TGCGCCAGCAGCCAGGGGACTAGCGGTGAAGAGACCCAGTACTTC. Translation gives CASSQGTSGEETQYF.

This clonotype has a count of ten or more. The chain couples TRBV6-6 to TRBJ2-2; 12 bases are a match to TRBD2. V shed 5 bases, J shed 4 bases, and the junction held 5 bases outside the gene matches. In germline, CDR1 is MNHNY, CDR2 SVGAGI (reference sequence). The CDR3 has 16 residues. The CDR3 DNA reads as TGTGCCAGCAGTAATCTAGCGGGAGGGGGCACCGGGGAGCTGTTTTTT. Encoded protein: CASSNLAGGGTGELFF.

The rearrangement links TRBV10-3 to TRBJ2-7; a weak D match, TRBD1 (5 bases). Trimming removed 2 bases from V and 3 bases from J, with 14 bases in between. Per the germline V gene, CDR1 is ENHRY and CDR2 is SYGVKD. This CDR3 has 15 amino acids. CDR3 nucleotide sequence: TGTGCCATCAGTGAGGACAGCGTTCATAGCTACGAGCAGTACTTC. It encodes CAISEDSVHSYEQYF.

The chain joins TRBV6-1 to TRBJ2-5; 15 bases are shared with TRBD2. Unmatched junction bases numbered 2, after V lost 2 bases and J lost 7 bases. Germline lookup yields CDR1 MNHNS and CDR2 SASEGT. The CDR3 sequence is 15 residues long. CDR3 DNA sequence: TGTGCCAGCAGTGAAACGGGACTAGCGGGGGGGACCCAGTACTTC. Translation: CASSETGLAGGTQYF.

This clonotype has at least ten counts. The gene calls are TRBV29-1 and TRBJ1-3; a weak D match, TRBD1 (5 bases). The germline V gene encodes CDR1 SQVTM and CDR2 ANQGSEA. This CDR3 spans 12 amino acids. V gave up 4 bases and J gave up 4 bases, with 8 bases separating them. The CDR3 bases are TGCAGCGTTGCACGGGGCGGAAACACCATATATTTT. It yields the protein CSVARGGNTIYF.